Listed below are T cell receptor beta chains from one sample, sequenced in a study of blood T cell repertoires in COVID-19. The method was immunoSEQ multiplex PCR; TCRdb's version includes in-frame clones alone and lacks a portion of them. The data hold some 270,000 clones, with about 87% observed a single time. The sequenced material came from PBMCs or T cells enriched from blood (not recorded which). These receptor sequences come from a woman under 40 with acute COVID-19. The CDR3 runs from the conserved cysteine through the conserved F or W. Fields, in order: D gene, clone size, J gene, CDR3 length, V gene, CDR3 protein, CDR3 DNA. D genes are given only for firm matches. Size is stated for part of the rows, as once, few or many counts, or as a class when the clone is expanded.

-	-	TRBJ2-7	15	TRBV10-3	CAISAPPEGFVEQYF	TGTGCCATCAGTGCCCCACCGGAGGGATTCGTCGAGCAGTACTTC
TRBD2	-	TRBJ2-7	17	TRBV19	CASSNTAGLAGGYEQYF	TGTGCCAGTAGCAACACAGCGGGACTAGCGGGGGGCTACGAGCAGTACTTC
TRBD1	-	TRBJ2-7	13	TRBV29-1	CSVQTGDSYEQYF	TGCAGCGTACAAACAGGGGACTCCTACGAGCAGTACTTC
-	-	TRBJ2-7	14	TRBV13	CASSLDSSRYEQYF	TGTGCCAGCAGCTTAGATAGTAGCCGCTACGAGCAGTACTTC
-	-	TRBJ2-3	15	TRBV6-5	CASSYSGLSTDTQYF	TGTGCCAGCAGTTACTCGGGCTTGAGCACAGATACGCAGTATTTT
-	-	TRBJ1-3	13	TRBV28	CASSLPQGNTIYF	TGTGCCAGCAGTCTCCCCCAGGGAAACACCATATATTTT
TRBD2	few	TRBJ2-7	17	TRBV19	CASSSGREGFSGWEQYF	TGTGCCAGTAGTTCCGGACGGGAGGGCTTCTCCGGTTGGGAGCAGTACTTC
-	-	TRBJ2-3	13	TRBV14	CASSWSVADTQYF	TGTGCCAGCTCGTGGTCGGTCGCAGATACGCAGTATTTT
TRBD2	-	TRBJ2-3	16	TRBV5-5	CASSLSTSHSTDTQYF	TGTGCCAGCAGCTTGTCGACTAGCCATAGCACAGATACGCAGTATTTT
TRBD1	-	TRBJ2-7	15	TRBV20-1	CSASAGQGASYEQYF	TGCAGTGCTAGTGCAGGACAGGGTGCCTCCTACGAGCAGTACTTC
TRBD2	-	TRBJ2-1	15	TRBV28	CASTLAGAQYNEQFF	TGTGCCAGTACGCTAGCGGGAGCCCAATACAATGAGCAGTTCTTC
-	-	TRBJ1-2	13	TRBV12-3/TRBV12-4	CASSRQANYGYTF	TGTGCCAGCAGTCGACAGGCTAACTATGGCTACACCTTC
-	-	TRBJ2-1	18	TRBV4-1	CASSQESTLATTYNEQFF	TGCGCCAGCAGCCAAGAGTCGACGCTAGCGACTACCTACAATGAGCAGTTCTTC
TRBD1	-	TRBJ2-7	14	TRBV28	CASSSRDRYYEQYF	TGTGCCAGCAGTTCCCGGGACAGATACTACGAGCAGTACTTC
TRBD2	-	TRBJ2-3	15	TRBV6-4	CASSDSAGAADTQYF	TGTGCCAGCAGTGACTCTGCGGGAGCGGCAGATACGCAGTATTTT
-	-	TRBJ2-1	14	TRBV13	CASINGTHYNEQFF	TGTGCCAGCATAAACGGGACTCACTACAATGAGCAGTTCTTC
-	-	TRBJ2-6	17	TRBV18	CASSLDVEGSGANVLTF	TGTGCCAGCTCACTAGATGTAGAGGGCTCTGGGGCCAACGTCCTGACTTTC
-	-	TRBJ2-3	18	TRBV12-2	CASRPPGRPEHSTDTQYF	TGTGCAAGTCGCCCCCCCGGGAGGCCGGAACATAGCACAGATACGCAGTATTTT
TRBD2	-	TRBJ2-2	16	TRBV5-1	CASSPGTSGDTGELFF	TGCGCCAGCAGCCCCGGGACTAGCGGAGATACCGGGGAGCTGTTTTTT
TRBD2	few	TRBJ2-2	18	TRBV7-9	CASSHPGLAGERTGELFF	TGTGCCAGCAGCCATCCGGGACTAGCGGGAGAAAGGACCGGGGAGCTGTTTTTT
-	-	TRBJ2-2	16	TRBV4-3	CASSQDPFSNTGELFF	TGCGCCAGCAGCCAAGATCCCTTCTCTAACACCGGGGAGCTGTTTTTT
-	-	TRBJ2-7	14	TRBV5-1	CASSPDSSSYEQYF	TGCGCCAGCAGCCCGGACAGCAGCTCCTACGAGCAGTACTTC
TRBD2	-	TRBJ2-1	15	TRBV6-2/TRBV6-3	CASSLFEAAGDEQFF	TGTGCCAGCAGTCTATTTGAGGCTGCGGGGGATGAGCAGTTCTTC
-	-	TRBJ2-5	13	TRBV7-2	CASSLSEGETQYF	TGTGCCAGCAGCTTGAGTGAGGGAGAGACCCAGTACTTC
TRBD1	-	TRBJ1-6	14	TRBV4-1	CASSPDRGDSPLHF	TGCGCCAGCAGCCCGGACAGGGGAGATTCACCCCTCCACTTT
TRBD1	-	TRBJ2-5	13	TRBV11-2	CASSSRQGETQYF	TGTGCCAGCAGCTCACGACAGGGAGAGACCCAGTACTTC
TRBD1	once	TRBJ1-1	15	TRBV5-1	CASSHDGQGVTEAFF	TGCGCCAGCAGTCACGACGGACAGGGAGTCACTGAAGCTTTCTTT
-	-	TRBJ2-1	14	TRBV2	CASSVRRSNNEQFF	TGTGCCAGCAGTGTGCGGCGCAGTAACAATGAGCAGTTCTTC
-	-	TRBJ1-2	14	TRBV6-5	CASKLDSNNYGYTF	TGTGCCAGCAAACTGGACAGCAATAACTATGGCTACACCTTC
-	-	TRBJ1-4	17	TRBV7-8	CASRLIGVYPTNEKLFF	TGTGCCAGCAGACTGATCGGGGTATATCCAACTAATGAAAAACTGTTTTTT
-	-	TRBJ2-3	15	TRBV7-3	CASSSGERRTDTQYF	TGTGCCAGCAGCTCTGGGGAGAGACGCACAGATACGCAGTATTTT
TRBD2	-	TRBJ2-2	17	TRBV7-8	CASSLAGTSGISGELFF	TGTGCCAGCAGCTTAGCGGGGACTAGCGGGATCTCCGGGGAGCTGTTTTTT
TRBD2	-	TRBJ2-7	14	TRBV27	CASSLDSSGYEQYF	TGTGCCAGCAGTCTAGACTCTAGCGGCTACGAGCAGTACTTC
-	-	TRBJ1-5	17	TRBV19	CASSLQIDSPSNQPQHF	TGTGCCAGTAGTCTGCAAATTGACAGCCCTAGCAATCAGCCCCAGCATTTT
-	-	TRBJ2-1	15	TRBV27	CASSLPGVGYNEQFF	TGTGCCAGCAGTTTACCAGGGGTCGGCTACAATGAGCAGTTCTTC
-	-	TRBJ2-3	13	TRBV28	CAWMGGWTDTQYF	TGTGCCTGGATGGGCGGGTGGACAGATACGCAGTATTTT
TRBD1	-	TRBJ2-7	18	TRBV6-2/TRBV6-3	CASSYSIGLRDRVYEQYF	TGTGCCAGCAGTTACTCGATCGGATTAAGGGACAGGGTTTACGAGCAGTACTTC
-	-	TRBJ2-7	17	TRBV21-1	CASFTWVTSGRSYEQYF	TGTGCCAGCTTTACCTGGGTTACTAGCGGGAGATCCTACGAGCAGTACTTC
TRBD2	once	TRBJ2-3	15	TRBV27	CASSLLSGITDTQYF	TGTGCCAGCAGTCTGCTTAGCGGGATCACAGATACGCAGTATTTT
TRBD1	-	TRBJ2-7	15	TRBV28	CASSFVLGQVMEQYF	TGTGCCAGCAGTTTCGTCCTGGGACAGGTGATGGAGCAGTACTTC
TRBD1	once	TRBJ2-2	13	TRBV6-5	CASSDRAHGELFF	TGTGCCAGCAGCGACAGGGCGCACGGGGAGCTGTTTTTT
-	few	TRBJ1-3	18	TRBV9	CASSPRGGAGRSGNTIYF	TGTGCCAGCAGCCCTCGGGGAGGGGCAGGCCGGTCTGGAAACACCATATATTTT
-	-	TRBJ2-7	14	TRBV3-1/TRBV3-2	CASSQTTRIYEQYF	TGTGCCAGCAGCCAAACGACGAGGATCTACGAGCAGTACTTC
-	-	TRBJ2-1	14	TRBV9	CASSSRALPNEQFF	TGTGCCAGCAGCTCGCGGGCGCTACCTAATGAGCAGTTCTTC
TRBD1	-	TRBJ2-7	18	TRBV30	CAWSPMIRNRGNTYEQYF	TGTGCCTGGAGTCCTATGATCCGCAACAGGGGCAATACCTACGAGCAGTACTTC
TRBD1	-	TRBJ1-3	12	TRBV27	CASSSRQGAIYF	TGTGCCAGCAGTTCACGACAGGGGGCCATATATTTT